The clone carrying this TCR beta chain was detected many times. The entry originates in a study of CD8+CD57+ T cells in acquired aplastic anemia. Background on the study: CD4+ cells from healthy donors averaged around 10 million reads.

Genomic DNA acted as the template from which TCR beta VDJ combination and CDR3 sequence profiling were carried out. TCRdb re-called the reads through MiXCR, storing one row per CDR3 protein. The sample shows more than 100,000 distinct CDR3 sequences, 48% of them seen only once. The CDR3 spans 15 residues. Germline assignment: CDR1 LGHNA and CDR2 YSLEER. V shed 2 bases and J 2 bases; nucleotides not matched to a gene: 1. The J gene is TRBJ2-1, the V gene TRBV4-3, with TRBD2 identical over 9 bases. The TCR comes from a human donor in good health, serving as a control. Material for sequencing was sorted CD4+, CD8+, or CD8+CD57+ T cells (not recorded which) from PBMCs. The CDR3 loop reads CASSQSGGTYNEQFF. The CDR3 nucleotides read TGCGCCAGCAGCCAAAGCGGGGGGACCTACAATGAGCAGTTCTTC.